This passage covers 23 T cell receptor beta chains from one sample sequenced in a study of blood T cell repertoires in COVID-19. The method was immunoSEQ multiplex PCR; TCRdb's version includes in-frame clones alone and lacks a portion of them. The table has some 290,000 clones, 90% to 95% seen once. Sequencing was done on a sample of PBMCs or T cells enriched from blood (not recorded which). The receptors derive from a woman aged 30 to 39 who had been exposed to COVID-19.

The CDR3 bases are TGTGCCACCCACAAGGCCGGGCTCCAGGGGGATGAGCAGTTCTTC. As protein: CATHKAGLQGDEQFF. The rearrangement links TRBV2 to TRBJ2-1, with 7 nucleotides matching TRBD1. Germline V gene data show CDR1 as SNHLY and CDR2 as FYNNEI. The CDR3 is 15 residues long. The V gene end was trimmed by 10 bases and the J gene end by 8 bases; junction bases not matched to a gene: 17.

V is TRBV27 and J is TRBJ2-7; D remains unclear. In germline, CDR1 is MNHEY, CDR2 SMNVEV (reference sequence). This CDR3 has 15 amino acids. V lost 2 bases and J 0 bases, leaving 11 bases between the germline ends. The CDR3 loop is CASSLRGFSSYEQYF. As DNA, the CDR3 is TGTGCCAGCAGTTTACGCGGTTTTAGCTCCTACGAGCAGTACTTC.

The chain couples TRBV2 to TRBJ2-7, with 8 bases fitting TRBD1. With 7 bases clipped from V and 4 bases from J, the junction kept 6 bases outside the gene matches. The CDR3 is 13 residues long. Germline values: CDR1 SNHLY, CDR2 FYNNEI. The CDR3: CASKGGQVYEQYF. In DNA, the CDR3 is TGTGCCAGCAAAGGGGGACAGGTGTACGAGCAGTACTTC.

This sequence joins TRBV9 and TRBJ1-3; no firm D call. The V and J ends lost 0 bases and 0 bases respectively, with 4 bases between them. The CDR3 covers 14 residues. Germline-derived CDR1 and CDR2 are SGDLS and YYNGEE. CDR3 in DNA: TGTGCCAGCAGCGTAGGTAACTCTGGAAACACCATATATTTT. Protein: CASSVGNSGNTIYF.

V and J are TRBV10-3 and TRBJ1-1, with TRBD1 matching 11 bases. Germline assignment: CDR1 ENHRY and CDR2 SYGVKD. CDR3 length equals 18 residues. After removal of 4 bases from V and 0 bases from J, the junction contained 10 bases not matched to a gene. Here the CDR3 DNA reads TGTGCCATCAGTGGTCGAGGACAGGGGGCCTTTCTGAACACTGAAGCTTTCTTT. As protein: CAISGRGQGAFLNTEAFF.

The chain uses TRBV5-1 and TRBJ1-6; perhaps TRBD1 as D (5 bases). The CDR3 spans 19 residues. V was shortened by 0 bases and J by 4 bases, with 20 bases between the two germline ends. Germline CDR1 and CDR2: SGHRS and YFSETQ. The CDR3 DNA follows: TGCGCCAGCAGCTTGGAAGCCCCCGGGGGACGGATGTATAATTCACCCCTCCACTTT. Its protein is CASSLEAPGGRMYNSPLHF.

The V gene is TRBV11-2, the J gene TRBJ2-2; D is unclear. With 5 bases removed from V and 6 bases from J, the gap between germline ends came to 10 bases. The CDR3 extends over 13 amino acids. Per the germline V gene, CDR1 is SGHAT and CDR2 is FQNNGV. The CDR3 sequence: CASSPLWPGELFF. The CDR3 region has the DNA TGTGCCAGCAGCCCATTGTGGCCCGGGGAGCTGTTTTTT.

CDR3 DNA sequence: TGCGCCAGCAGCTTTCGAGGGGGTGAAGCTTTCTTT. Translated, it gives CASSFRGGEAFF. The chain is built from TRBV5-1 and TRBJ1-1; possibly TRBD1 for D (6 bases). CDR3 size: 12 residues. Trimming left V 2 bases short and J 7 bases short, with 9 bases between. Germline V CDR1 and CDR2: SGHRS, YFSETQ.

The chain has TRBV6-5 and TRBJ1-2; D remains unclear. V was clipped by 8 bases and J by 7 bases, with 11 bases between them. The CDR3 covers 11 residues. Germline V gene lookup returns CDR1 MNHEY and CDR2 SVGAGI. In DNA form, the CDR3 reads TGTGCCAGCCTACGGGAAACTGGCTACACCTTC. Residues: CASLRETGYTF.

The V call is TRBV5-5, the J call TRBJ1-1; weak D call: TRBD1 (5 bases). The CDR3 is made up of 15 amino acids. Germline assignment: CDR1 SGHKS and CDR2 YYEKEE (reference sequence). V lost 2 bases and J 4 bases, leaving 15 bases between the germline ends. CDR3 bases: TGTGCCAGCAGCTTTGCAAGACAGCGAGGCACTGAAGCTTTCTTT. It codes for CASSFARQRGTEAFF.

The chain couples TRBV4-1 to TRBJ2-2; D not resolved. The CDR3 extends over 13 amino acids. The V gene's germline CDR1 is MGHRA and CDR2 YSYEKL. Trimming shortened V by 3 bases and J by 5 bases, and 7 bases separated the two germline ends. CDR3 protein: CASSHSRTGELFF. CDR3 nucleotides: TGCGCCAGCAGCCACTCGAGAACCGGGGAGCTGTTTTTT.

The CDR3, as DNA: TGTGCCAGCAGTTACCGGGACAGGGTAAGGTACGAGCAGTACTTC. Translating it yields CASSYRDRVRYEQYF. The chain combines TRBV6-6 with TRBJ2-7, with TRBD1 identical over 9 bases. Per germline, CDR1 MNHNY and CDR2 SVGAGI (reference sequence). Losses at the gene ends were 2 bases for V and 4 bases for J; bases not matched to a gene: 6. The CDR3 totals 15 residues.

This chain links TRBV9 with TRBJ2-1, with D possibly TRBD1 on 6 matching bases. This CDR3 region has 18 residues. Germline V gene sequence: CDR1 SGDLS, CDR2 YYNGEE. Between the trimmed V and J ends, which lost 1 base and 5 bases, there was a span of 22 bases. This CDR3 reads CASSVRSRNRDNHNEQFF. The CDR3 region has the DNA TGTGCCAGCAGCGTAAGGTCCCGGAACAGGGACAATCACAATGAGCAGTTCTTC.

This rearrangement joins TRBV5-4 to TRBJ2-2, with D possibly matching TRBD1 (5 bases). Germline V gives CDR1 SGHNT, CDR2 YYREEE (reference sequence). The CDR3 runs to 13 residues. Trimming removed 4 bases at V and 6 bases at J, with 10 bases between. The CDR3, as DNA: TGTGCCAGCAGCCCCAGGGTTGCCGGGGAGCTGTTTTTT. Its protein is CASSPRVAGELFF. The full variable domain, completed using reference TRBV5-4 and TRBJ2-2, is ETGVTQSPTHLIKTRGQQVTLRCSSQSGHNTVSWYQQALGQGPQFIFQYYREEENGRGNFPPRFSGLQFPNYSSELNVNALELDDSALYLCASSPRVAGELFFGEGSRLTVL.

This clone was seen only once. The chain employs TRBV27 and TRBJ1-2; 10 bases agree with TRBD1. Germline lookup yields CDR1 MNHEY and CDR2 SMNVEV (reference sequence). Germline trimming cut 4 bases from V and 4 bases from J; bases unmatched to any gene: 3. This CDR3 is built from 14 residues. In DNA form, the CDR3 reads TGTGCCAGCAGTTCCCGGGACAGGGGCTATGGCTACACCTTC. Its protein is CASSSRDRGYGYTF.

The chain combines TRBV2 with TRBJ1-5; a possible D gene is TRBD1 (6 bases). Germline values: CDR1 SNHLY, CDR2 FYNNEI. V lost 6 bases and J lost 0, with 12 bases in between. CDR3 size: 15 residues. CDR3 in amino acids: CASSSRTDSNQPQHF. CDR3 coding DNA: TGTGCCAGCAGCTCCCGGACAGATAGCAATCAGCCCCAGCATTTT.

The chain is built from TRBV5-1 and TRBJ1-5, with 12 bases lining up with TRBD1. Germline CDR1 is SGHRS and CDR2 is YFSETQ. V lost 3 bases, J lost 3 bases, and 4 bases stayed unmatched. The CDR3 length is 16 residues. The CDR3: CASSSGTGGPNQPQHF. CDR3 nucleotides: TGCGCCAGCAGCTCGGGGACAGGGGGCCCCAATCAGCCCCAGCATTTT.

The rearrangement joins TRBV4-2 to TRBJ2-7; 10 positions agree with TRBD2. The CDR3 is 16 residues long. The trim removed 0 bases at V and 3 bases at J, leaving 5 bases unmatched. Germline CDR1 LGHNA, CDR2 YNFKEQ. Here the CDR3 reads CASSQDDASGGYEQYF. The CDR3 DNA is TGTGCCAGCAGCCAAGATGACGCTAGCGGGGGCTACGAGCAGTACTTC.

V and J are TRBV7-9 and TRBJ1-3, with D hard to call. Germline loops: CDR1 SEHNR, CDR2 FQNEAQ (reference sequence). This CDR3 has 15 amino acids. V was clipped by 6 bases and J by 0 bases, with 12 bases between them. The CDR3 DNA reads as TGTGCCAGCAGTCTCGGAGGGAGCTCTGGAAACACCATATATTTT. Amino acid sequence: CASSLGGSSGNTIYF.

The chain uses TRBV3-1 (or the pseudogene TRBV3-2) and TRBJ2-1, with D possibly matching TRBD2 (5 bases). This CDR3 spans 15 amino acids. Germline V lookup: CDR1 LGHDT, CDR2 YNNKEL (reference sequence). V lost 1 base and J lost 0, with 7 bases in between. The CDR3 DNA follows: TGTGCCAGCAGCCAAGCACTAGACTCCTACAATGAGCAGTTCTTC. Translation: CASSQALDSYNEQFF.

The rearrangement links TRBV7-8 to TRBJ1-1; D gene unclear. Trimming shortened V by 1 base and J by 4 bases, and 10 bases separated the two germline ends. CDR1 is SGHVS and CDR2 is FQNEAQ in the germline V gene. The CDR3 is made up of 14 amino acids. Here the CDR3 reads CASSLDQISTEAFF. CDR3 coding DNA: TGTGCCAGCAGCTTAGATCAGATCAGCACTGAAGCTTTCTTT.

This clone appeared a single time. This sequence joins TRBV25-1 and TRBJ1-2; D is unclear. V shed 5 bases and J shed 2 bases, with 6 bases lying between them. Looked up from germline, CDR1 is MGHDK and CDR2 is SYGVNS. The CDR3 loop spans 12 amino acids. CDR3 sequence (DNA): TGTGCCAGCAGTCCAGGAAACTATGGCTACACCTTC. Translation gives CASSPGNYGYTF.

CDR3: CAWSVAGRYGYTF. CDR3 nucleotides: TGTGCCTGGAGTGTCGCAGGGCGATATGGCTACACCTTC. This chain uses TRBV30 with TRBJ1-2, with TRBD1 as a possible D gene (5 bases). CDR3 length equals 13 residues. V gave up 0 bases and J gave up 5 bases, with 10 bases separating them. Germline CDR1 is GTSNPN and CDR2 is SVGIG (reference sequence).